This is a list of T cell receptor beta chains from one sample in a study of T cells in localized non-small cell lung cancer. Produced via immunoSEQ multiplex PCR; TCRdb's table is partial and in-frame only. Of 45,000 to 55,000 clones in the sample, around three quarters are singletons; the top ten hold about a sixth. Sequenced here: peripheral blood, sampled before any cancer treatment. The receptors stem from a man aged 40 to 70 with stage I squamous cell lung carcinoma. Each CDR3 is given with its conserved first and last residue. D genes are given only for firm matches. Where a row states a size, it is once, few, many or the class of an expanded clone; other rows omit it.

>TRBD1|TRBV5-1|TRBJ2-1|.
TGCGCCAGCAGCTGGGGGACAGCAGGGAATGAGCAGTTCTTC
CASSWGTAGNEQFF
>.|TRBV5-1|TRBJ1-2|.
TGCGCCAGCAGACTGGGGCGGGGACGGCATGGCTACACCTTC
CASRLGRGRHGYTF
>.|TRBV11-2|TRBJ1-6|few
TGTGCCAGCAGCTGGAACGGTCGTAATTCACCCCTCCACTTT
CASSWNGRNSPLHF
>.|TRBV9|TRBJ1-6|.
TGTGCCAGCAGCGACAGGGTGGCCTTCAATTCACCCCTCCACTTT
CASSDRVAFNSPLHF
>.|TRBV9|TRBJ1-6|.
TGTGCCAGCAGCGTAAAGGGGTCGCATAATTCACCCCTCCACTTT
CASSVKGSHNSPLHF
>.|TRBV21-1|TRBJ1-5|.
TGTGCCAGCAGCAAAGGCAAGGGGTCGCCCCAGCATTTT
CASSKGKGSPQHF
>.|TRBV11-3|TRBJ1-3|once
TGTGCCAGCAGCTTAGATCCCGGGGCCTGGTATTCCAACACCATATATTTT
CASSLDPGAWYSNTIYF
>.|TRBV5-1|TRBJ2-5|.
TGCGCCAGCAGCCCACGAGTAGCAGGGGAGACCCAGTACTTC
CASSPRVAGETQYF
>TRBD2|TRBV7-9|TRBJ2-1|.
TGTGCCAGCAGTCCGCCGGGACTAGCGGTCTATGAGCAGTTCTTC
CASSPPGLAVYEQFF
>.|TRBV10-3|TRBJ1-2|.
TGTGCCACACAACTTACAGGGTCAAACTATGGCTACACCTTC
CATQLTGSNYGYTF
>.|TRBV18|TRBJ2-5|.
TGTGCCAGCTCACCACCGACCGGAGCTGAAAAGACCCAGTACTTC
CASSPPTGAEKTQYF
>.|TRBV18|TRBJ1-3|.
TGTGCCAGCTCGCCGGGAGTCAGTGGAAACACCATATATTTT
CASSPGVSGNTIYF
>.|TRBV18|TRBJ2-5|.
TGTGCCAGCTCACCGGGACCGCTCCAAGAGACCCAGTACTTC
CASSPGPLQETQYF
>.|TRBV18|TRBJ2-7|.
TGTGCCAGCTTCGATATTAATGGTAGGGAGCAGTACTTC
CASFDINGREQYF
>TRBD2|TRBV2|TRBJ2-1|.
TGTGCCAGCAGTGAAACGGCTAGCGGGGGCAACAATGAGCAGTTCTTC
CASSETASGGNNEQFF
>TRBD1|TRBV5-5|TRBJ1-3|.
TGTGCCAGCAGCCACCAGGGGGTGCTTAGCTCTGGAAACACCATATATTTT
CASSHQGVLSSGNTIYF
>TRBD1|TRBV19|TRBJ1-5|.
TGTGCCAGTAGTATAGAAGGGACAGGGGGCTCCCGGCAGCATTTT
CASSIEGTGGSRQHF
>.|TRBV25-1|TRBJ1-5|.
TGTGCCAGCAGTCCGGGTGGCAATCAGCCCCAGCATTTT
CASSPGGNQPQHF
>.|TRBV9|TRBJ1-3|.
TGTGCCAGCAGCGTAGAGTGGGATTTAACTCTTGGAAACACCATATATTTT
CASSVEWDLTLGNTIYF
>.|TRBV29-1|TRBJ1-1|.
TGCAGCGTTGGAGGTCAACAGAACACTGAAGCTTTCTTT
CSVGGQQNTEAFF
>.|TRBV27|TRBJ2-3|once
TGTGCCAGCAGTTCTCCAGATACGCAGTATTTT
CASSSPDTQYF
>.|TRBV11-3|TRBJ2-3|.
TGTGCCAGCAGCTTAACCCTGGGGGATACGCAGTATTTT
CASSLTLGDTQYF
>.|TRBV7-9|TRBJ1-4|.
TGTGCCAGCAGCTTAAAGGACGCTCCTAATGAAAAACTGTTTTTT
CASSLKDAPNEKLFF
>.|TRBV5-4|TRBJ1-4|.
TGTGCCAGCAGCCGGGATTCCGGGGATGAAAAACTGTTTTTT
CASSRDSGDEKLFF
>TRBD1|TRBV5-1|TRBJ1-4|.
TGCGCCAGCAGCTTGGACAGGGGGCGTCCTGAAAAACTGTTTTTT
CASSLDRGRPEKLFF
>TRBD2|TRBV19|TRBJ2-2|.
TGTGCCAGTAGTCCCTCAGCGGGGGGGACCGGGGAGCTGTTTTTT
CASSPSAGGTGELFF
>TRBD2|TRBV6-4|TRBJ2-1|.
TGTGCCAGCAGTGACTCTCCGGGACTAGCGGGGGAGCAGTTCTTC
CASSDSPGLAGEQFF
>.|TRBV7-8|TRBJ2-7|.
TGTGCCAGCAGCTCCTCATCCTACGAGCAGTACTTC
CASSSSSYEQYF
>.|TRBV4-1|TRBJ1-5|.
TGCGCCAGCAGCCAAGAAGACAACAGCAATCAGCCCCAGCATTTT
CASSQEDNSNQPQHF
>.|TRBV19|TRBJ1-1|.
TGTGCCAGTAGACGGCAGGGGAACACTGAAGCTTTCTTT
CASRRQGNTEAFF
>.|TRBV4-3|TRBJ2-5|few
TGCGCCAGCAGCCAAGGGGGCCAAGAGACCCAGTACTTC
CASSQGGQETQYF
>.|TRBV5-1|TRBJ2-3|.
TGCGCCAGCACCCGGGACGGAACCACAGATACGCAGTATTTT
CASTRDGTTDTQYF
>.|TRBV30|TRBJ1-1|once
TGTGGGGGGGGCAGGGCAGACACTGAAGCTTTCTTT
CGGGRADTEAFF
>.|TRBV28|TRBJ1-6|few
TGTGCCAGCAGCACGGCGGCAGGGGATCGCTCACCCCTCCACTTT
CASSTAAGDRSPLHF
>.|TRBV6-6|TRBJ2-3|.
TGTGCCAGCAGTTACGGCGGCAGGGTATCAGATACGCAGTATTTT
CASSYGGRVSDTQYF
>.|TRBV7-3|TRBJ1-6|.
TGTGCCAGCAGCTTAAGTGGTAGTTATTCACCCCTCCACTTT
CASSLSGSYSPLHF
>.|TRBV2|TRBJ2-7|.
TGTGCCAGCAGTGAAGATGGTAGTAAGTACTTC
CASSEDGSKYF
>.|TRBV5-1|TRBJ1-1|.
TGCGCCAGCAGCTTGGGGGCCGGGGCGAACACTGAAGCTTTCTTT
CASSLGAGANTEAFF
>.|TRBV5-1|TRBJ1-2|.
TGCGCCAGCAGCTTAGACACACATATAACAAATGGCTACACCTTC
CASSLDTHITNGYTF
>.|TRBV2|TRBJ1-5|many
TGTGCCAGCAGTGCCAGGGAGAGTGTGGGCAATCAGCCCCAGCATTTT
CASSARESVGNQPQHF
>.|TRBV12-5|TRBJ2-1|.
TGTGCTAGTGGTTTCGCTATCGGGACTGGGGTATACAATGAGCAGTTCTTC
CASGFAIGTGVYNEQFF
>.|TRBV6-5|TRBJ2-5|.
TGTGCCAGCAGTTACGGCCAGGGGAACCAAGAGACCCAGTACTTC
CASSYGQGNQETQYF
>.|TRBV29-1|TRBJ1-1|.
TGCAGCGTTGACAAGGGACTGAACACTGAAGCTTTCTTT
CSVDKGLNTEAFF
>TRBD1|TRBV30|TRBJ2-7|.
TGTGCCTGGGCACGACAGGGAACCTACGAGCAGTACTTC
CAWARQGTYEQYF
>TRBD1|TRBV19|TRBJ1-1|.
TGTGCCAGTAGTATCCTACAGGGGGGCACTGAAGCTTTCTTT
CASSILQGGTEAFF
>.|TRBV20-1|TRBJ1-1|.
TGCAGTGCACCTGACCCCCCCGAAGCTTTCTTT
CSAPDPPEAFF
>.|TRBV4-3|TRBJ1-5|few
TGCGCCAGCAGCCAAGATCTTGGAGGGACACGCAATCAGCCCCAGCATTTT
CASSQDLGGTRNQPQHF
>.|TRBV30|TRBJ1-1|.
TGTGCCTGGACCCAACGGGCGGCAGCTTTCTTT
CAWTQRAAAFF
>TRBD1|TRBV7-9|TRBJ2-7|.
TGTGCCACCCCCGGACAGGGGGCGCCGGAGCAGTACTTC
CATPGQGAPEQYF